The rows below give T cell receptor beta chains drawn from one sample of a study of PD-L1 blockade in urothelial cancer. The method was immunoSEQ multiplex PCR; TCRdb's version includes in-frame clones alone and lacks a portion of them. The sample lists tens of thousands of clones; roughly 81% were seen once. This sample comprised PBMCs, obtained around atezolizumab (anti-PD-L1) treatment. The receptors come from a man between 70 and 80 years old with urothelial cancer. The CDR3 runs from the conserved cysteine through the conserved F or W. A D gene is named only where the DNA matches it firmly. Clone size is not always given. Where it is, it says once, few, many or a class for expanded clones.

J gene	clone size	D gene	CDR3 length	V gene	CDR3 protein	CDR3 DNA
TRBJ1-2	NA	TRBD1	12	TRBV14	CASGGQAYGYTF	TGTGCCAGCGGGGGACAGGCGTATGGCTACACCTTC
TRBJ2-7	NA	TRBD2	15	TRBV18	CASSPGASGNYEQYF	TGTGCCAGCTCACCAGGGGCTAGCGGGAACTACGAGCAGTACTTC
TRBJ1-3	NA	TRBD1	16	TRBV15	CATSRERGTAGNTIYF	TGTGCCACCAGCAGAGAGCGAGGGACAGCTGGAAACACCATATATTTT
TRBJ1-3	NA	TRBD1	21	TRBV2	CASSGPAPDRDPLFSGNTIYF	TGTGCCAGCAGTGGACCCGCCCCGGACAGGGATCCCCTCTTCTCTGGAAACACCATATATTTT
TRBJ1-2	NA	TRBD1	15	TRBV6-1	CASMQPGQGDHGYTF	TGTGCCAGCATGCAGCCGGGACAGGGTGACCATGGCTACACCTTC
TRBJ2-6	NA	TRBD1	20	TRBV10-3	CAIRGALDRGPSSGANVLTF	TGTGCCATCAGGGGAGCCCTAGACAGGGGCCCATCTTCTGGGGCCAACGTCCTGACTTTC
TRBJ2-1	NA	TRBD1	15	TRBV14	CASSQNRQGNSEQFF	TGTGCCAGCAGCCAAAACAGACAGGGAAATTCTGAGCAGTTCTTC
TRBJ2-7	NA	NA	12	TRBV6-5	CASRDPSEEQYF	TGTGCCAGCAGAGACCCTAGCGAGGAGCAGTACTTC
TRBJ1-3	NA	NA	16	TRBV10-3	CAISAEIPFSGNTIYF	TGTGCCATCAGTGCGGAGATCCCCTTCTCTGGAAACACCATATATTTT
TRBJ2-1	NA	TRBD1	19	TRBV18	CASSRRTGTGGPSYNEQFF	TGTGCCAGCTCACGAAGAACCGGGACAGGGGGACCCTCCTACAATGAGCAGTTCTTC
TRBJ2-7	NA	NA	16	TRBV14	CASSRTRGVATYEQYF	TGTGCCAGCAGCCGCACCAGGGGGGTGGCTACCTACGAGCAGTACTTC
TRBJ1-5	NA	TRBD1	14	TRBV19	CASRDRGLLQPQHF	TGTGCCAGTAGGGACAGGGGGCTTCTTCAGCCCCAGCATTTT
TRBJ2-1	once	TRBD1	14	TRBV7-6	CASSPLDRDNEQFF	TGTGCCAGCAGCCCGCTGGACAGGGACAATGAGCAGTTCTTC
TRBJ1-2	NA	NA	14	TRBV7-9	CASTLGGGLNGYTF	TGTGCCAGCACCTTAGGGGGAGGGTTGAATGGCTACACCTTC
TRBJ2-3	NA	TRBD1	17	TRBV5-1	CASSLVPGTGAADTQYF	TGCGCCAGCAGCTTGGTCCCTGGGACAGGGGCTGCAGATACGCAGTATTTT
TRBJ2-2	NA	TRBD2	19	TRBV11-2	CASSTGLAGGTPNTGELFF	TGTGCCAGCAGCACGGGACTAGCGGGAGGAACACCGAACACCGGGGAGCTGTTTTTT
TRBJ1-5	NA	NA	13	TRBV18	CASSRQINQPQHF	TGTGCCAGCTCACGACAGATCAATCAGCCCCAGCATTTT
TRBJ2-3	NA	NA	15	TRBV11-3	CASSLAGGSTDTQYF	TGTGCCAGCAGCTTAGCTGGCGGGAGCACAGATACGCAGTATTTT